The 25 T cell receptor beta chains given below trace back to one sample, sequenced in a study of T cells in localized non-small cell lung cancer. Method: immunoSEQ multiplex PCR; TCRdb's copy keeps in-frame clones and lacks some. Of about 33,000 clones in the sample, almost 90% are singletons; the top ten hold around 4.1%. This specimen was peripheral blood, taken before any cancer treatment. These receptor sequences come from a man aged 35-75 years with stage I lung adenocarcinoma.

V is TRBV4-1 and J is TRBJ2-7; 7 bases line up with TRBD2. The CDR3 is 16 amino acids. The trim removed 0 bases at V and 6 bases at J, leaving 11 bases unmatched. Germline V gene sequence: CDR1 MGHRA, CDR2 YSYEKL. CDR3 loop: CASSQEGGEGSGEQYF. The DNA of the CDR3 is TGCGCCAGCAGCCAAGAAGGCGGGGAGGGGTCCGGCGAGCAGTACTTC.

The rearrangement links TRBV7-9 to TRBJ2-1, with D maybe TRBD1 (5 bases). The germline gives CDR1 SEHNR, CDR2 FQNEAQ (reference sequence). V was clipped by 3 bases and J by 10 bases, with 16 bases between them. The CDR3 has 14 amino acids. In DNA form, the CDR3 reads TGTGCCAGCAGCTTTGGTGGCGGTAAGGGGGAGCAGTTCTTC. Protein: CASSFGGGKGEQFF.

The chain links TRBV7-8 to TRBJ1-5; 7 positions match TRBD1. Per germline, CDR1 SGHVS and CDR2 FQNEAQ. The CDR3 length is 13 residues. V shed 1 base, J shed 9 bases, and the junction held 3 bases outside the gene matches. The CDR3 nucleotides read TGTGCCAGCAGCTTAGGACAGGGAGGGCCCCAGCATTTT. It specifies CASSLGQGGPQHF.

The rearrangement links TRBV12-5 to TRBJ2-1; 11 bases align to TRBD1. The V segment lost 3 bases and the J segment 8 bases; nucleotides outside the gene matches: 6. The CDR3 totals 15 residues. CDR1 is LGHNT, CDR2 FRNRAP, per germline. CDR3 bases: TGTGCTAGTGGTTTCGGACAGGGGGCCAGGGATGAGCAGTTCTTC. Translated: CASGFGQGARDEQFF.

V usage is TRBV6-6 and J usage is TRBJ2-3; possible D gene TRBD2, 6 bases. From germline, CDR1 is MNHNY and CDR2 SVGAGI (reference sequence). The CDR3 loop spans 14 amino acids. The CDR3 DNA is TGTGCGACCCAGACCGCAGGGAGGACAGATACGCAGTATTTT. It translates to CATQTAGRTDTQYF.

The chain recombines TRBV5-1 with TRBJ2-3, with D perhaps matching TRBD2 (5 bases). V was clipped by 1 base and J by 2 bases, with 8 bases between them. The length of the CDR3 is 14 residues. Germline V lookup: CDR1 SGHRS, CDR2 YFSETQ. For the CDR3, the DNA is TGCGCCAGCAGCTTGAGGAGGATCACAGATACGCAGTATTTT. Translated: CASSLRRITDTQYF. The full variable domain, completed using reference TRBV5-1 and TRBJ2-3, is KAGVTQTPRYLIKTRGQQVTLSCSPISGHRSVSWYQQTPGQGLQFLFEYFSETQRNKGNFPGRFSGRQFSNSRSEMNVSTLELGDSALYLCASSLRRITDTQYFGPGTRLTVL.

The chain recombines TRBV6-1 with TRBJ1-3; TRBD1 agrees at 9 bases. V was pared by 5 bases and J by 3 bases, with 5 bases of the junction left unmatched. Per the germline V gene, CDR1 is MNHNS and CDR2 is SASEGT. The length of the CDR3 is 15 residues. This chain's CDR3 is CASSRGQGGGNTIYF. As DNA, the CDR3 is TGTGCCAGCAGTAGGGGACAGGGTGGTGGAAACACCATATATTTT.

The chain couples TRBV4-1 to TRBJ1-2, with D perhaps matching TRBD1 (6 bases). In germline, CDR1 is MGHRA, CDR2 YSYEKL. With 0 bases removed from V and 8 bases from J, the gap between germline ends came to 16 bases. The CDR3 runs to 15 residues. The CDR3 reads CASSQDQLGGGGYTF. The CDR3 coding sequence is TGCGCCAGCAGCCAAGATCAATTAGGGGGTGGAGGCTACACCTTC.

The V gene is TRBV14, the J gene TRBJ2-7; D not certain. Trimming took off 4 bases at V and 3 bases at J, with 10 bases between the two ends. CDR1 SGHDN and CDR2 FVKESK come from the germline V gene. CDR3 length equals 13 residues. The CDR3 is CASSPSPDYEQYF. The CDR3 DNA is TGTGCCAGCAGCCCAAGTCCAGACTACGAGCAGTACTTC.

V usage is TRBV6-6 and J usage is TRBJ1-6; D might be TRBD1 (5 bases). The V end was cut by 0 bases, the J end by 3 bases, with 6 bases between. This CDR3 is built from 15 residues. Germline V gene sequence: CDR1 MNHNY, CDR2 SVGAGI (reference sequence). For the CDR3, the DNA is TGTGCCAGCAGTTACTCTAGGGGCTATAATTCACCCCTCCACTTT. Amino acids: CASSYSRGYNSPLHF.

J is TRBJ1-1 and V is TRBV30; 10 bases are a match to TRBD1. CDR3 size: 13 residues. Germline V gene sequence: CDR1 GTSNPN, CDR2 SVGIG (reference sequence). V lost 3 bases and J lost 6; bases outside the gene matches: 4. CDR3 loop: CAWRGDRGSEAFF. In DNA, the CDR3 is TGTGCCTGGAGGGGGGACAGGGGATCTGAAGCTTTCTTT.

J is TRBJ1-5 and V is TRBV27; perhaps TRBD1 as D (5 bases). Trimming pared 8 bases from V and 5 bases from J, leaving 34 bases between. The CDR3 consists of 20 residues. Germline V gene lookup returns CDR1 MNHEY and CDR2 SMNVEV (reference sequence). The CDR3, as DNA: TGTGCCAGCGGCCGTATAAGTTTAGGCTCGTGGGGCCGAGAGTATCAGCCCCAGCATTTT. It translates to CASGRISLGSWGREYQPQHF.

This clone was observed once. The genes are TRBV5-1 and TRBJ2-2; perhaps TRBD1 as D (6 bases). CDR1 is SGHRS and CDR2 is YFSETQ in the germline V gene. CDR3 length equals 15 residues. The ends were cut back, 7 bases at V and 1 base at J, with 14 bases in the middle. CDR3 in amino acids: CASGPGQVNTGELFF. Written as DNA, the CDR3 is TGCGCCAGCGGACCGGGACAAGTGAACACCGGGGAGCTGTTTTTT.

This clone was seen only once. The chain recombines TRBV18 with TRBJ1-5, with D unclear. The V and J ends lost 4 bases and 2 bases respectively, with 15 bases between them. The CDR3 consists of 16 residues. CDR1 and CDR2 (germline): KGHSH, LQKENI. The CDR3 protein is CASSQRGQVGNQPQHF. Here the CDR3 DNA reads TGTGCCAGCTCACAGAGAGGTCAGGTCGGCAATCAGCCCCAGCATTTT.

J is TRBJ1-4 and V is TRBV4-1; D remains ambiguous. Germline CDR1 is MGHRA and CDR2 is YSYEKL. The CDR3 loop spans 16 amino acids. Trimming stripped 1 base from V and 6 bases from J, with 15 bases between. CDR3 sequence: CASSQGTGRRHEKLFF. The CDR3 DNA follows: TGCGCCAGCAGCCAAGGTACCGGGAGGCGCCATGAAAAACTGTTTTTT.

This chain connects TRBV6-5 to TRBJ1-4; maybe TRBD1 (6 bases). The length of the CDR3 is 14 residues. The V end was cut by 5 bases, the J end by 5 bases, with 12 bases between. Germline V lookup: CDR1 MNHEY, CDR2 SVGAGI. CDR3 sequence (DNA): TGTGCCAGCAGTCTACAGGGAGGAAATGAAAAACTGTTTTTT. It codes for CASSLQGGNEKLFF.

The chain carries TRBV30 and TRBJ1-4; 8 bases agree with TRBD1. This CDR3 spans 13 amino acids. CDR1 GTSNPN and CDR2 SVGIG come from the germline V gene (reference sequence). V lost 8 bases to trimming and J lost 3 bases; unmatched junction nucleotides: 5. The CDR3 DNA is TGTGCCACCTCGGACAGGGCTAATGAAAAACTGTTTTTT. It translates to CATSDRANEKLFF.

The chain links TRBV13 to TRBJ2-1; D tentatively fits TRBD1 or TRBD2 (5 bases each). This CDR3 is built from 19 residues. Trimming cost V 2 bases and J 3 bases, with 23 bases left between them. Germline CDR1 reads PRHDT; CDR2 reads FYEKMQ (reference sequence). The CDR3 coding sequence is TGTGCCAGCAGCTTAAGTAGTGCAGGGCCGGACTCCTACTACAATGAGCAGTTCTTC. Its translation is CASSLSSAGPDSYYNEQFF.

This chain connects TRBV19 to TRBJ2-2; possible D gene TRBD2, 5 bases. The V end was cut by 7 bases, the J end by 3 bases, with 6 bases between. The CDR3 extends over 12 amino acids. Germline CDR1 and CDR2: LNHDA and SQIVND (reference sequence). The CDR3 nucleotides read TGTGCCAGTACGAGGGACACCGGGGAGCTGTTTTTT. This encodes CASTRDTGELFF.

CDR3 sequence reads: CASSDSRNQPQHF. The CDR3 bases are TGTGCCAGCAGTGACAGCCGAAATCAGCCCCAGCATTTT. J is TRBJ1-5 and V is TRBV6-5, with a weak D call TRBD1 (5 bases). Germline V gene data show CDR1 as MNHEY and CDR2 as SVGAGI. Trimming removed 5 bases at V and 4 bases at J, with 9 bases between. The CDR3 consists of 13 residues.

The gene calls are TRBV5-4 and TRBJ2-5; the match to TRBD2 covers 11 bases. CDR1 is SGHNT and CDR2 is YYREEE in the germline V gene (reference sequence). This CDR3 has 17 amino acids. Trimming took 0 bases from V and 0 from J; bases not matched to a gene: 4. The CDR3 here is CASSLGPGLADQETQYF. The CDR3 DNA sequence: TGTGCCAGCAGCTTGGGGCCGGGACTAGCGGACCAAGAGACCCAGTACTTC. Using reference TRBV5-4 and TRBJ2-5 for the parts outside the CDR3, the full variable domain is ETGVTQSPTHLIKTRGQQVTLRCSSQSGHNTVSWYQQALGQGPQFIFQYYREEENGRGNFPPRFSGLQFPNYSSELNVNALELDDSALYLCASSLGPGLADQETQYFGPGTRLLVL.

The chain couples TRBV2 to TRBJ1-1; D unclear. Trimming took 5 bases from V and 3 from J, leaving 16 bases between them. Looked up from germline, CDR1 is SNHLY and CDR2 is FYNNEI. CDR3 length equals 15 residues. The CDR3 region is CASSSQGWVDTEAFF. DNA for the CDR3: TGTGCCAGCAGTTCACAAGGGTGGGTAGACACTGAAGCTTTCTTT.

The V gene is TRBV14, the J gene TRBJ2-3; possibly TRBD1 for D (5 bases). Trimming left V 5 bases short and J 6 bases short, with 12 bases between. The CDR3 has 13 amino acids. From germline, CDR1 is SGHDN and CDR2 FVKESK. In DNA, the CDR3 is TGTGCCAGCAGCTTGCAGGGTGGCGATACGCAGTATTTT. The encoded protein is CASSLQGGDTQYF.

The chain is built from TRBV5-8 and TRBJ1-6; 7 nucleotides align to TRBD1. Trimming took 4 bases from V and 11 from J; bases not matched to a gene: 15. The CDR3 is 16 residues long. Germline assignment: CDR1 SGHTS and CDR2 YDEGEE. The CDR3 here is CASSIRQGGWEAPLHF. CDR3 coding DNA: TGTGCCAGCAGCATACGACAGGGAGGGTGGGAAGCACCCCTCCACTTT. The whole variable domain, remainder taken from reference TRBV5-8 and TRBJ1-6, is EAGVTQSPTHLIKTRGQQATLRCSPISGHTSVYWYQQALGLGLQFLLWYDEGEERNRGNFPPRFSGRQFPNYSSELNVNALELEDSALYLCASSIRQGGWEAPLHFGNGTRLTVT.

V is TRBV5-5 and J is TRBJ1-4; unclear D gene. This CDR3 has 15 amino acids. CDR1 is SGHKS, CDR2 YYEKEE, per germline (reference sequence). The V gene lost 2 bases and the J gene lost 0 bases, with 8 bases spanning the gap. CDR3 sequence: CASSLTGTTNEKLFF. CDR3 nucleotide sequence: TGTGCCAGCAGCTTAACCGGGACAACTAATGAAAAACTGTTTTTT.